Shown below are 28 T cell receptor beta chains from a single sample sequenced in a study of yellow fever vaccine responses in identical twins. One entry per CDR3 protein, called by TCRdb with MiXCR from the RT-PCR reads. The table has several hundred distinct CDR3 sequences, around 83% seen once. The sample here was T cells from blood (PBMCs), unsorted or a sorted subset (not recorded which), taken before or after yellow fever vaccination (not recorded which). The receptors were sampled from a woman younger than 30 who received the yellow fever vaccine.

The V and J genes are TRBV13 and TRBJ2-1, with D possibly matching TRBD2 (5 bases). V shed 8 bases and J shed 1 base, with 12 bases lying between them. Germline CDR1 PRHDT, CDR2 FYEKMQ (reference sequence). The CDR3 spans 14 residues. CDR3 nucleotides: TGTGCCAGCTCCAGGACTGAGTCCTACAATGAGCAGTTCTTC. Residues: CASSRTESYNEQFF.

The chain joins TRBV21-1 to TRBJ2-3; TRBD1 is the table's D call and was not checked against the DNA. TRBV21-1 is termed a pseudogene. CDR3 size: 15 residues. CDR3 protein: CASSVETGVTDTQYF. CDR3 coding DNA: TGTGCCAGCAGCGTTGAGACAGGGGTTACAGATACGCAGTATTTT.

In its sample, this clonotype was seen once. The junction and the germline gene differ at one end; a read error may be behind it. The chain links TRBV4-2 to TRBJ2-1, with D possibly TRBD1 on 5 matching bases. Germline lookup yields CDR1 LGHNA and CDR2 YNFKEQ. The CDR3 is made up of 16 amino acids. CDR3 nucleotide sequence: TGTGCCAGCAGCAAAGAGACAGTACCTTTCGAGAATGAGCAGTTCTTC. This translates into CASSKETVPFENEQFF.

This rearrangement joins TRBV6-1 to TRBJ2-3; D unclear. The CDR3 loop spans 15 amino acids. Germline lookup yields CDR1 MNHNS and CDR2 SASEGT. Trimming shortened V by 2 bases and J by 1 base, and 10 bases separated the two germline ends. CDR3 DNA sequence: TGTGCCAGCAGTGAATACCCCGGAGGCACAGATACGCAGTATTTT. Its translation: CASSEYPGGTDTQYF.

The chain employs TRBV4-3 and TRBJ1-5; the D is unclear. The CDR3 covers 15 residues. The V end was cut by 0 bases, the J end by 0 bases, with 6 bases between. CDR1 and CDR2 from the germline V gene are LGHNA and YSLEER. The CDR3 nucleotides are TGCGCCAGCAGCCAAGAAGTTAGTAGCAATCAGCCCCAGCATTTT. Translation: CASSQEVSSNQPQHF.

The chain links TRBV2 to TRBJ2-1; maybe TRBD2 (6 bases). The V and J ends lost 4 bases and 3 bases respectively, with 10 bases between them. The length of the CDR3 is 14 residues. CDR1 is SNHLY and CDR2 is FYNNEI in the germline V gene. DNA of the CDR3: TGTGCCAGCAGTGGTCTAGCGAACTACAATGAGCAGTTCTTC. Translated: CASSGLANYNEQFF.

The chain recombines TRBV15 with TRBJ2-1, with 7 nucleotides matching TRBD1. Germline V lookup: CDR1 LNHNV, CDR2 YYDKDF (reference sequence). Germline trimming cut 5 bases from V and 9 bases from J; bases unmatched to any gene: 7. The CDR3 has 13 amino acids. Here the CDR3 reads CATSVTGAPEQFF. The CDR3 coding sequence is TGTGCCACCAGCGTAACAGGGGCTCCTGAGCAGTTCTTC.

With respect to this clonotype: The junction departs from the called germline gene at one end, perhaps through a read error. The chain has TRBV12-3 or TRBV12-4 and TRBJ2-5, with 7 positions matching TRBD2. The CDR3 has 13 residues. The CDR3 DNA follows: TGTTCCAGCAGCGGGGCAACCAAGAGGACCCAGTACTTC. It is translated as CSSSGATKRTQYF.

This clonotype was picked up one time. V and J are TRBV21-1 and TRBJ2-7. TRBV21-1 has pseudogene status. The CDR3 sequence is 16 residues long. CDR3 sequence (DNA): TGTGCCAGCAGCAAAGCGCTAGGAAGCCACTCCTACGAGCAGTACGTC. Amino acid sequence: CASSKALGSHSYEQYV.

This rearrangement joins TRBV11-2 to TRBJ1-6; possible D gene TRBD1, 6 bases. CDR1 and CDR2 from the germline V gene are SGHAT and FQNNGV. V gave up 5 bases and J gave up 7 bases, with 24 bases separating them. The CDR3 is 18 amino acids. The CDR3 nucleotides read TGTGCCAGCAGCCCCTCTCTCGGACAGCAAGATAGGAATTCACCCCTCCACTTT. Residues: CASSPSLGQQDRNSPLHF.

This clonotype has just one count. The J gene is TRBJ1-5, the V gene TRBV13; 8 nucleotides match TRBD1. V dropped 6 bases and J dropped 0; count of bases not matched to a gene: 7. Germline V gene sequence: CDR1 PRHDT, CDR2 FYEKMQ (reference sequence). CDR3 length: 16 residues. The CDR3 sequence is CASRIGQGYSNQPQHF. The CDR3 DNA reads as TGTGCCAGCAGGATAGGACAGGGTTATAGCAATCAGCCCCAGCATTTT.

This clonotype was detected only a few times. CDR3 loop: CASSPDPTGANYGYTF. The CDR3, as DNA: TGTGCCAGCAGCCCAGACCCTACAGGAGCTAACTATGGCTACACCTTC. The V gene is TRBV4-2, the J gene TRBJ1-2; a possible D gene is TRBD1 (5 bases). Germline CDR1 and CDR2: LGHNA and YNFKEQ. Trimming stripped 4 bases from V and 0 bases from J, with 15 bases between. This CDR3 has 16 amino acids.

The V gene is TRBV10-2, the J gene TRBJ1-1; maybe TRBD1 (5 bases). The CDR3 runs to 14 residues. The V gene's germline CDR1 is WSHSY and CDR2 SAAADI. Trimming shortened V by 0 bases and J by 7 bases, and 12 bases separated the two germline ends. The DNA for the CDR3 is TGCGCCAGCAGTGAGTCGAATCAGGGAAATGAAGCTTTCTTT. It yields the protein CASSESNQGNEAFF.

The gene calls are TRBV29-1 and TRBJ2-1; perhaps D is TRBD1 or TRBD2 (5 bases each). This CDR3 region has 13 residues. Germline V gives CDR1 SQVTM, CDR2 ANQGSEA. V gave up 7 bases and J gave up 5 bases, with 15 bases separating them. The CDR3 loop is CSGGLTPDNEQFF. DNA of the CDR3: TGCAGCGGGGGGTTAACTCCCGACAATGAGCAGTTCTTC.

The gene calls are TRBV4-2 and TRBJ2-3; D not certain. CDR1 and CDR2 from the germline V gene are LGHNA and YNFKEQ. V shed 0 bases and J shed 0 bases, with 4 bases lying between them. CDR3 length: 14 amino acids. The CDR3 spells CASSQEWSTDTQYF. The CDR3 nucleotides are TGTGCCAGCAGCCAAGAATGGAGCACAGATACGCAGTATTTT.

This CDR3 reads CSARLIPDSVYEQYF. The CDR3 nucleotides read TGCAGTGCTAGACTAATCCCTGACTCGGTCTACGAGCAGTACTTC. J is TRBJ2-7 and V is TRBV20-1; D unclear. Germline assignment: CDR1 DFQATT and CDR2 SNEGSKA (reference sequence). CDR3 length equals 15 residues. Trimming cost V 2 bases and J 3 bases, with 17 bases left between them.

J is TRBJ1-1 and V is TRBV4-2; D remains ambiguous. The CDR3 runs 13 residues. CDR1 and CDR2 from the germline V gene are LGHNA and YNFKEQ. V lost 1 base and J lost 1, with 4 bases in between. The CDR3 protein is CASSQVQNTEAFF. Here the CDR3 DNA reads TGTGCCAGCAGCCAAGTTCAGAACACTGAAGCTTTCTTT.

This chain joins TRBV11-3 and TRBJ2-1; D is perhaps TRBD2 (5 bases). Trimming cost V 5 bases and J 4 bases, with 9 bases left between them. This CDR3 region has 13 residues. Germline V gives CDR1 SGHNT, CDR2 YENEEA. The CDR3 loop is CASSPAVYNEQFF. The CDR3 DNA reads as TGTGCCAGCAGCCCAGCGGTATACAATGAGCAGTTCTTC. Full variable domain (rest looked up from reference TRBV11-3 and TRBJ2-1): EAGVVQSPRYKIIEKKQPVAFWCNPISGHNTLYWYLQNLGQGPELLIRYENEEAVDDSQLPKDRFSAERLKGVDSTLKIQPAELGDSAVYLCASSPAVYNEQFFGPGTRLTVL.

This clonotype was seen a few times. The chain links TRBV10-3 to TRBJ1-1, with TRBD1 matching over 9 bases. CDR3 size: 13 residues. The V gene's germline CDR1 is ENHRY and CDR2 SYGVKD. Trimming at V came to 9 bases and at J to 5 bases, leaving 7 bases not matched to a gene. The CDR3 protein is CAITDRGPTEAFF. The CDR3, as DNA: TGTGCCATTACGGACAGGGGCCCAACTGAAGCTTTCTTT.

This chain links TRBV11-1 with TRBJ2-7; 7 bases agree with TRBD1. In germline, CDR1 is SGHAT, CDR2 FQDESV (reference sequence). CDR3 size: 13 residues. J lost 2 bases, V lost 6 bases, and 4 bases had no gene match. The chain's CDR3 is CASSGDSAYEQYV. The CDR3, as DNA: TGTGCCAGCAGTGGGGACAGTGCCTACGAGCAGTACGTC.

The CDR3 region is CASSERDFRQETQYF. In DNA form, the CDR3 reads TGTGCCAGCAGTGAACGGGATTTTAGGCAAGAGACCCAGTACTTC. This sequence joins TRBV6-1 and TRBJ2-5; D is perhaps TRBD2 (5 bases). Germline V gene sequence: CDR1 MNHNS, CDR2 SASEGT. The CDR3 runs 15 residues. V lost 2 bases to trimming and J lost 2 bases, with 12 bases between them.

The V and J genes are TRBV10-3 and TRBJ1-2; D is possibly TRBD1 (5 bases). V lost 3 bases and J 1 base, leaving 12 bases between the germline ends. Per the germline V gene, CDR1 is ENHRY and CDR2 is SYGVKD. The CDR3 is 15 residues long. CDR3 amino acids: CAISDFGGGNYGYTF. The CDR3 DNA is TGTGCCATCAGTGACTTTGGGGGTGGTAACTATGGCTACACCTTC.

This clonotype occurred once. The chain is built from TRBV15 and TRBJ1-1, with no clear D. Germline V CDR1 and CDR2: LNHNV, YYDKDF (reference sequence). This CDR3 is 13 amino acids long. V gave up 3 bases and J gave up 11 bases, with 16 bases separating them. Here the CDR3 DNA reads TGTGCCACCAGCAGCGCCGCACTTAGTGGGGCTTTCTTT. It specifies CATSSAALSGAFF. Full variable domain (outside the CDR3, taken from reference TRBV15 and TRBJ1-1): DAMVIQNPRYQVTQFGKPVTLSCSQTLNHNVMYWYQQKSSQAPKLLFHYYDKDFNNEADTPDNFQSRRPNTSFCFLDIRSPGLGDTAMYLCATSSAALSGAFFGQGTRLTVV.

The V gene is TRBV29-1, the J gene TRBJ2-2; 11 bases are shared with TRBD2. Germline CDR1 SQVTM, CDR2 ANQGSEA. CDR3 length: 17 residues. J gave up 2 bases and V 6 bases, and 11 bases lay outside the gene matches. The CDR3 protein is CSVSGTSGRSNTGELFF. The DNA for the CDR3 is TGCAGCGTATCCGGGACTAGCGGAAGAAGCAACACCGGGGAGCTGTTTTTT.

This chain uses TRBV25-1 with TRBJ2-1; D ambiguous. The CDR3 runs to 14 residues. CDR1 and CDR2 from the germline V gene are MGHDK and SYGVNS. Trimming cost V 3 bases and J 0 bases, with 6 bases left between them. The CDR3 region has the DNA TGTGCCAGCAGTGATTTGGACTCCTACAATGAGCAGTTCTTC. Translating gives CASSDLDSYNEQFF.

To note about this clonotype: One end of the junction varies from germline; a read error may be responsible. The rearrangement links TRBV5-4 to TRBJ2-5; 8 bases are a match to TRBD1. From germline, CDR1 is SGHNT and CDR2 YYREEE (reference sequence). The CDR3 has 15 amino acids. The CDR3 DNA reads TGTGCCAGCAGCTTAGGACAGGGAGGCCAAGAGAACCAGTACTTC. Translating it yields CASSLGQGGQENQYF.

The rearrangement joins TRBV5-1 to TRBJ2-5, with D unresolved. V was shortened by 0 bases and J by 4 bases, with 13 bases between the two germline ends. CDR3 size: 15 residues. Germline V gene data show CDR1 as SGHRS and CDR2 as YFSETQ. Here the CDR3 DNA reads TGCGCCAGCAGCTTGGCCAATGGCCCAAGAGAGACCCAGTACTTC. Its protein product is CASSLANGPRETQYF.

The V gene is TRBV4-2, the J gene TRBJ2-2; TRBD1 might be the D (5 bases). The germline V gene has CDR1 LGHNA and CDR2 YNFKEQ. The CDR3 consists of 14 residues. Trimming pared 4 bases from V and 3 bases from J, leaving 9 bases between. The CDR3 protein is CASSPQGYTGELFF. CDR3 DNA sequence: TGTGCCAGCAGCCCCCAGGGTTACACCGGGGAGCTGTTTTTT.